This TCR beta chain was found in a study of regulatory T cells in long-lasting Graves disease. Looking at the study overall: Antithyroid drug intake by newly diagnosed Graves' patients had lasted under 3 months.

CDR3-region Arm-PCR and iRepertoire HTBI primers produced the TCR beta libraries. Using its own MiXCR run on the multiplex PCR reads, TCRdb lists one record per CDR3 protein. The data hold about 530,000 distinct CDR3 sequences, with 15% to 20% observed a single time. As for time point: newly diagnosed GD, antithyroid drugs for less than 3 months. There was RNA extracted from PBMCs, and the TCR library was made from it. On this clonotype: Antigen: not known.

General observations from the study: Less diverse TCR repertoires were seen in persistent Graves' patients than in newly diagnosed ones.

The same specimen was also included in a second study, on T cells in Graves' hyperthyroidism and ophthalmopathy.

This receptor was identified in a middle-aged woman with Graves disease. The source was peripheral blood mononuclear cells (PBMCs), collected at new diagnosis, from a patient treated with antithyroid drugs.

The CDR3 nucleotides read TGCGCCAGCGGAACAACAGGGGCCTACAATGAGCAGTTCTTC. Translation: CASGTTGAYNEQFF. V and J are TRBV5-1 and TRBJ2-1, with 7 bases that match TRBD1. The length of the CDR3 is 14 residues. Germline CDR1 SGHRS, CDR2 YFSETQ. V dropped 7 bases and J dropped 2; count of bases not matched to a gene: 6.